This TCR beta chain emerged from a study of cytomegalovirus exposure and HLA in healthy donors. CDR1 is SGHRS, CDR2 YFSETQ, per germline. The CDR3 sequence is 17 residues long. Losses at the gene ends were 4 bases for V and 9 bases for J; bases not matched to a gene: 11. It was with 60 Vbeta and 13 Jbeta primers that the PCR ran. Here immunoSEQ multiplex PCR was the method, and the copy in TCRdb shows in-frame clones only, minus some. Here the sample spans 150,000 to 200,000 clones, roughly 77% being singletons. Study-level points and caveats: Earlier findings revealed that most TCR beta V segments proved productive either about 90% or about 30% of the time.

Comments on this clone: Its antigen is unknown.

The receptor was derived from a woman aged 18-35 years in good health and CMV-seronegative. The sequencing sample was made of PBMCs. The chain employs TRBV5-1 and TRBJ2-1, with 15 positions matching TRBD2. CDR3: CASSTPGLAGGGGEQFF. The CDR3 coding sequence is TGCGCCAGCAGCACACCGGGACTAGCGGGAGGAGGTGGTGAGCAGTTCTTC.